This is a list of T cell receptor beta chains from one sample in a study of metastatic and nonmetastatic thyroid tumors. TCRdb re-analyzed the PCR reads through MiXCR. The sample lists roughly 16,000 clones, around 25% occurring once. Sample: adjacent normal tissue. The receptors derive from a female donor with papillary thyroid cancer or a benign thyroid nodule (not recorded which). Some clones in this sample may be carry-over from other donors' samples. Each CDR3 is given with its conserved first and last residue. The D gene is left open where the match is weak. Only part of the rows carry a size: once, few, many, or a class if the clone is expanded.

v_call	j_call	clone_size	d_call	cdr3_aa	cdr3_nt
TRBV2	TRBJ2-5	few	-	CASSEPGEVGTQYF	TGTGCCAGCAGTGAACCCGGAGAAGTGGGGACCCAGTACTTC
TRBV7-3	TRBJ2-7	few	-	CASSLVVASEQYF	TGTGCCAGCAGCTTAGTAGTAGCGAGTGAGCAGTACTTC
TRBV20-1	TRBJ1-1	-	-	CSARRTEAFF	TGCAGTGCTAGGAGGACTGAAGCTTTCTTT
TRBV6-1	TRBJ2-2	-	-	CASRKRQGAGELFF	TGTGCCAGCAGAAAGAGGCAGGGTGCCGGGGAGCTGTTTTTT
TRBV20-1	TRBJ1-1	-	TRBD1	CSASRTGTGGFNTEAFF	TGCAGTGCTAGTCGCACCGGGACAGGGGGATTTAACACTGAAGCTTTCTTT
TRBV27	TRBJ2-7	-	TRBD2	CASSWAGRVYEQYF	TGTGCCAGCAGTTGGGCGGGGAGGGTGTACGAGCAGTACTTC
TRBV20-1	TRBJ2-1	-	-	CSALPPGYSYNEQFF	TGCAGTGCTCTACCCCCGGGATACTCCTACAATGAGCAGTTCTTC
TRBV3-1	TRBJ1-5	medium-sized	-	CASSIGGSNQPQHF	TGTGCCAGCAGCATAGGAGGGAGCAATCAGCCCCAGCATTTT
TRBV6-5	TRBJ2-2	-	TRBD2	CASSYLAGGIGPTGELFF	TGTGCCAGCAGTTACCTAGCGGGAGGAATCGGCCCCACCGGGGAGCTGTTTTTT
TRBV2	TRBJ2-1	-	-	CASRGDDSYNEQFF	TGTGCCAGCAGAGGGGACGACTCCTACAATGAGCAGTTCTTC
TRBV7-8	TRBJ2-1	-	-	CASSLGSGNEQFF	TGTGCCAGCAGCTTAGGTAGTGGCAATGAGCAGTTCTTC
TRBV2	TRBJ1-1	-	-	CTSSDSLSQGALNTEAFF	TGTACCAGCAGTGACAGCCTTTCCCAAGGGGCATTGAACACTGAAGCTTTCTTT
TRBV11-1	TRBJ2-7	-	-	CASSFPGVGVYEQYF	TGTGCCAGCAGCTTCCCCGGGGTAGGTGTTTACGAGCAGTACTTC
TRBV28	TRBJ2-7	-	-	CASRTAPSSYEQYF	TGTGCCAGCCGGACAGCCCCTAGCTCCTACGAGCAGTACTTC
TRBV11-2	TRBJ2-2	-	TRBD2	CASSRSGAVNTGELLF	TGTGCCAGCAGCCGCAGCGGGGCGGTGAACACCGGGGAGCTGCTTTTT